The 3 T cell receptor beta chains listed next were all sequenced from one sample in a study of blood T cell repertoires in COVID-19 (dated by TCRdb to 2019 to 2021). Library method: the immunoSEQ multiplex PCR assay. Drawn from immuneACCESS, this table holds only the in-frame rearrangements with V and J called that TCRdb kept. Clones are partly lost; checked studies trace under half to an unresolved V gene and leave the rest unexplained. Counted in this sample were under 400,000 clones; roughly 88% of them appeared once. Clones ranked in the top ten supply approximately 1.6% of the sample. Sequences were obtained from peripheral blood. These receptor sequences come from a woman aged 25 to 45 with COVID-19, enrolled during active disease.

CDR3 loop: CASSRDRDGEKLFF. CDR3 in DNA: TGTGCCAGCAGCCGAGACAGGGATGGTGAAAAACTGTTTTTT. The chain links TRBV6-6 to TRBJ1-4; 7 bases are shared with TRBD1. The CDR3 runs 14 residues. The ends lost 6 bases at V and 7 bases at J; junction bases unmatched: 8. Germline V CDR1 and CDR2: MNHNY, SVGAGI (reference sequence).

The chain employs TRBV10-3 and TRBJ2-7; TRBD2 matches at 7 bases. CDR1 is ENHRY, CDR2 SYGVKD, per germline. Trimming removed 8 bases from V and 5 bases from J; junction bases left unmatched: 3. This CDR3 region has 11 residues. For the CDR3, the DNA is TGTGCCATCTCAGGGAGGGACGAGCAGTACTTC. Protein product: CAISGRDEQYF.

J is TRBJ1-2 and V is TRBV6-2 or TRBV6-3; 8 positions agree with TRBD1. The CDR3 extends over 15 amino acids. V gave up 2 bases and J gave up 8 bases; unmatched junction bases: 10. Germline loops: CDR1 MNHEY, CDR2 SVGEGT. The CDR3 reads CASSYGTGGTRGYTF. In DNA, the CDR3 is TGTGCCAGCAGTTACGGAACAGGGGGGACGAGAGGCTACACCTTC.